A selection of T cell receptor beta chains follows, all from one sample in a study of Ad26.COV2.S vaccination and SARS-CoV-2 variants. Clones were read by immunoSEQ multiplex PCR, and TCRdb kept only the in-frame ones, dropping some. The sample contains 300,000 to 450,000 clones, 92% of which appear only once. Source: peripheral blood, taken after recovery from COVID-19. Receptor source: a human donor who had recovered from COVID-19. The CDR3 runs from the conserved cysteine through the conserved F or W. D genes are given only for firm matches.

TRBV13	TRBD1	TRBJ1-6	TGTGCCAGCAGCTCAGGGACAGGGAATTCACCCCTCCACTTT	CASSSGTGNSPLHF
TRBV11-2	.	TRBJ2-2	TGTGCCAGCAGCCGCGGGAGCCAGGGGGGGACCGGGGAGCTGTTTTTT	CASSRGSQGGTGELFF
TRBV29-1	.	TRBJ1-1	TGCAGCGTTGTGGTGGGGGTTCTGCTCACTGAAGCTTTCTTT	CSVVVGVLLTEAFF
TRBV2	.	TRBJ1-1	TGTGCCAGCAGTGATTACTCCACGAACACTGAAGCTTTCTTT	CASSDYSTNTEAFF
TRBV6-5	.	TRBJ1-6	TGTGCCAGCGGGATGGGGGCAGGCTCACCCCTCCACTTT	CASGMGAGSPLHF
TRBV2	TRBD1	TRBJ2-7	TGTGCCAGCAGAGGGACAGACCACCGTTACGAGCAGTACTTC	CASRGTDHRYEQYF
TRBV29-1	.	TRBJ2-2	TGCAGCGTTGCGGGGGTTCGTTTTGGCGACACCGGGGAGCTGTTTTTT	CSVAGVRFGDTGELFF
TRBV19	TRBD1	TRBJ1-6	TGTGCCAGTAGTATTCTGCTCACAGGGGTAGGTAATTCACCCCTCCACTTT	CASSILLTGVGNSPLHF
TRBV29-1	.	TRBJ1-2	TGCAGCGTTGACCTAGGTTACGAAGGCGGCTACACCTTC	CSVDLGYEGGYTF
TRBV6-5	.	TRBJ1-3	TGTGCCAGCAAGGGCGGCGCGTATGGAAACACCATATATTTT	CASKGGAYGNTIYF
TRBV6-5	TRBD2	TRBJ2-7	TGTGCCAGCAGTTACTCAGCGGGGCCCTACTCCTACGAGCAGTACTTC	CASSYSAGPYSYEQYF